Sequencing of this TCR beta chain was carried out in a study of cytomegalovirus exposure and HLA in healthy donors. Whole-study findings and limits: Most TCR sequences were seen very rarely across donors, but some public TCRs occurred in many. The authors later found most CMV-associated TCR beta chains appeared HLA-restricted. A few V segments could not be told apart, such as TRBV6-2 and TRBV6-3, and were left out.

As regards this clone: What it recognizes is unknown.

V was cut by 0 bases and J by 12 bases, with 18 bases left in between. The CDR3 loop spans 15 amino acids. From germline, CDR1 is SGDLS and CDR2 YYNGEE. The study ran its PCR with 60 Vbeta and 13 Jbeta primers. The data were produced by immunoSEQ multiplex PCR, yet TCRdb's version contains in-frame clones alone and is incomplete. The table includes about 240,000 clones, around 81% detected once. The chain has TRBV9 and TRBJ2-2, with TRBD1 as a possible D gene (6 bases). The sample taken for sequencing was PBMCs. The source is a woman aged 60-75 years in good health and CMV-seropositive. The CDR3: CASSVGAGTPSQLFF. CDR3 nucleotides: TGTGCCAGCAGCGTAGGGGCAGGGACACCGAGTCAGCTGTTTTTT.